Here is one T cell receptor (beta chain) with its context. The protocol was immunoSEQ multiplex PCR, while the TCRdb copy is restricted to in-frame clones and leaves out a portion. The table has more than 80,000 clones, roughly 91% seen once; the top ten hold 6.7%. The sample belongs to a study of blood T cell repertoires in COVID-19. The germline gives CDR1 SNHLY, CDR2 FYNNEI. V was pared by 4 bases and J by 7 bases, with 11 bases between. This CDR3 spans 14 amino acids. The chain employs TRBV2 and TRBJ1-6; D gene ambiguous. Sequencing input: peripheral blood. The sequence was obtained from a man aged 18 to 30 with COVID-19, enrolled during active disease. CDR3 in DNA: TGTGCCAGCAGTGGCCGGGAGACCAATTCACCCCTCCACTTT. Translated: CASSGRETNSPLHF.